This is a list of T cell receptor beta chains from one sample in a study of T cells in Graves' hyperthyroidism and ophthalmopathy. MiXCR was run by TCRdb on the multiplex PCR reads, yielding one entry per CDR3 protein. The repertoire consists of fewer than 350,000 distinct CDR3 sequences, with roughly 15% occurring once and the leading ten covering 7.9%. The sequenced material came from blood. Every receptor here comes from a woman aged 40 to 50 with Graves' hyperthyroidism. The CDR3 runs from the conserved cysteine through the conserved F or W. D genes are given only for firm matches. Size is stated for part of the rows, as once, few or many counts, or as a class when the clone is expanded.

clone_size	v_call	d_call	j_call	cdr3_aa	cdr3_nt
many	TRBV20-1	NA	TRBJ1-1	CSARHGEQGAGTEAFF	TGCAGTGCTAGACACGGAGAACAGGGTGCGGGCACTGAAGCTTTCTTT
many	TRBV28	NA	TRBJ1-2	CASRWGVNYGYTF	TGTGCCAGCAGATGGGGGGTAAACTATGGCTACACCTTC
many	TRBV7-2	NA	TRBJ2-7	CASSLGGDPTYEQYF	TGTGCCAGCAGCTTAGGAGGTGATCCCACCTACGAGCAGTACTTC
many	TRBV29-1	TRBD1	TRBJ2-5	CSVEGDRGRETQYF	TGCAGCGTTGAAGGTGACAGGGGACGGGAGACCCAGTACTTC
many	TRBV7-9	NA	TRBJ2-3	CASSYWMTSTDTQYF	TGTGCCAGCAGCTACTGGATGACTAGCACAGATACGCAGTATTTT
many	TRBV10-3	TRBD1	TRBJ1-1	CAITPGTGAPEAFF	TGTGCCATCACCCCCGGGACAGGGGCCCCTGAAGCTTTCTTT
many	TRBV5-1	NA	TRBJ2-1	CASSSPPDFPSSYNEQFF	TGCGCCAGCAGCTCCCCCCCGGACTTCCCAAGCTCCTACAATGAGCAGTTCTTC
many	TRBV2	TRBD1	TRBJ1-5	CASSAGQGERPQHF	TGTGCCAGCAGTGCGGGACAGGGGGAAAGGCCCCAGCATTTT
NA	TRBV19	NA	TRBJ2-5	CASSMWGELETQYF	TGTGCCAGTAGTATGTGGGGAGAATTGGAGACCCAGTACTTC
many	TRBV27	NA	TRBJ2-1	CASSSARQYSYNEQFF	TGTGCCAGCAGTTCCGCCCGACAGTACTCCTACAATGAGCAGTTCTTC
many	TRBV6-1	NA	TRBJ2-5	CASRGGPAETQYF	TGTGCCAGCAGGGGAGGACCAGCCGAGACCCAGTACTTC
many	TRBV7-3	TRBD1	TRBJ2-3	CASSRQGPDTQYF	TGTGCCAGCAGCCGACAGGGTCCAGATACGCAGTATTTT
many	TRBV20-1	NA	TRBJ2-3	CSAPGLFTDTQYF	TGCAGTGCTCCGGGACTGTTCACAGATACGCAGTATTTT
many	TRBV18	TRBD1	TRBJ2-3	CASSPQQGEDTQYF	TGTGCCAGCTCACCACAACAGGGGGAAGATACGCAGTATTTT
many	TRBV10-3	NA	TRBJ2-1	CAIGAGNGEQFF	TGTGCCATCGGGGCGGGAAACGGTGAGCAGTTCTTC
few	TRBV7-9	NA	TRBJ2-1	CASEELGYNEQFF	TGTGCCAGTGAAGAGCTCGGGTACAATGAGCAGTTCTTC
many	TRBV20-1	NA	TRBJ1-1	CSARDPGGDTEAFF	TGCAGTGCTAGAGATCCGGGGGGGGACACTGAAGCTTTCTTT
few	TRBV12-3/TRBV12-4	NA	TRBJ1-6	CASSFGRQRDSPLHF	TGTGCCAGCAGTTTTGGGAGGCAGCGCGATTCACCCCTCCACTTT
once	TRBV20-1	NA	TRBJ1-5	CSAQQDSNQPQHF	TGCAGTGCACAACAGGATAGCAATCAGCCCCAGCATTTT
many	TRBV20-1	NA	TRBJ1-4	CSARDWGRGEKLFF	TGCAGTGCTAGAGATTGGGGCAGGGGTGAAAAACTGTTTTTT